This entry lists 8 T cell receptor beta chains sequenced from one sample in a study of blood T cell repertoires in COVID-19. Sequencing used immunoSEQ multiplex PCR; TCRdb keeps in-frame clones, though not all of them. The repertoire holds under 250,000 clones, with around 89% as singletons. Sequencing was performed on peripheral blood. Every receptor here comes from a woman aged 40 to 55 with acute or convalescent COVID-19.

This clone occurred once. The V call is TRBV15, the J call TRBJ2-7; 10 nucleotides align to TRBD1. The germline V gene has CDR1 LNHNV and CDR2 YYDKDF (reference sequence). The CDR3 has 16 residues. The trim removed 1 base at V and 2 bases at J, leaving 5 bases unmatched. CDR3 nucleotides: TGTGCCACCAGCAGAGCTACGGACAGGGGGGCCTACGAGCAGTACGTC. Its protein product is CATSRATDRGAYEQYV.

The chain uses TRBV5-4 and TRBJ2-3; 9 positions agree with TRBD2. The junction had 8 bases not matched to a gene; V was cut back by 4 bases and J by 2 bases. CDR1 and CDR2 (germline): SGHNT, YYREEE (reference sequence). The CDR3 consists of 16 residues. CDR3 residues: CASSLGVAGATDTQYF. The CDR3 DNA reads TGTGCCAGCAGCCTTGGGGTAGCGGGGGCCACAGATACGCAGTATTTT. The full variable domain, with the rest looked up from reference TRBV5-4 and TRBJ2-3, is ETGVTQSPTHLIKTRGQQVTLRCSSQSGHNTVSWYQQALGQGPQFIFQYYREEENGRGNFPPRFSGLQFPNYSSELNVNALELDDSALYLCASSLGVAGATDTQYFGPGTRLTVL.

This chain connects TRBV27 to TRBJ2-3; the D gene is possibly TRBD2 (5 bases). Trimming cost V 4 bases and J 4 bases, with 12 bases left between them. The germline V gene has CDR1 MNHEY and CDR2 SMNVEV (reference sequence). This CDR3 comprises 14 residues. The CDR3, as DNA: TGTGCCAGCAGTTCCGAAGGAGGCCCAGATACGCAGTATTTT. Translating gives CASSSEGGPDTQYF.

V is TRBV19 and J is TRBJ2-7; 8 nucleotides match TRBD1. The CDR3 contains 15 residues. V dropped 9 bases and J dropped 1; count of bases not matched to a gene: 11. Germline assignment: CDR1 LNHDA and CDR2 SQIVND (reference sequence). The CDR3 sequence is CASSRTGKNSYEQYV. The CDR3 nucleotides are TGTGCCAGCTCTAGGACAGGGAAAAATTCCTACGAGCAGTACGTC.

The chain carries TRBV7-9 and TRBJ2-5; 8 bases map to TRBD1. The CDR3 loop spans 16 amino acids. CDR1 and CDR2 from the germline V gene are SEHNR and FQNEAQ (reference sequence). Trimming at V came to 3 bases and at J to 2 bases, leaving 8 bases not matched to a gene. The DNA for the CDR3 is TGTGCCAGCAGCTTCACGAATACAGGGGGTCAAGAGACCCAGTACTTC. It is translated as CASSFTNTGGQETQYF.

The chain has TRBV6-1 and TRBJ1-1; D gene uncertain. Germline V CDR1 and CDR2: MNHNS, SASEGT. The CDR3 spans 16 residues. V dropped 4 bases and J dropped 0 bases, with 15 bases sitting between them. The CDR3 loop is CASSVWQYSMNTEAFF. The CDR3 DNA follows: TGTGCCAGCAGTGTATGGCAATATTCCATGAACACTGAAGCTTTCTTT.

The chain uses TRBV19 and TRBJ1-1; D ambiguous. V was clipped by 0 bases and J by 4 bases, with 21 bases between them. There are 18 residues in the CDR3. Looked up from germline, CDR1 is LNHDA and CDR2 is SQIVND (reference sequence). CDR3 residues: CASSIDRGIRQFGTEAFF. The CDR3 DNA reads as TGTGCCAGTAGTATAGATCGGGGAATCAGGCAGTTTGGCACTGAAGCTTTCTTT.

J is TRBJ1-1 and V is TRBV19; D unresolved. The CDR3 contains 14 residues. V gave up 3 bases and J gave up 6 bases, with 14 bases separating them. The germline V gene encodes CDR1 LNHDA and CDR2 SQIVND (reference sequence). CDR3 in amino acids: CASSMPQANAEAFF. The CDR3, as DNA: TGTGCCAGTAGTATGCCTCAGGCAAACGCTGAAGCTTTCTTT.